This T cell receptor beta chain was retrieved from a study of CD8 T cells in ankylosing spondylitis. Details on this clonotype: Antigen unknown.

In TCRdb, the 5' RACE reads were re-called with MiXCR into one record per CDR3 protein. The data hold tens of thousands of distinct CDR3 sequences, with about 17% observed a single time. Study-wide findings and caveats: Seven to nine highly homologous variants formed a TCR beta motif that appeared characteristic of ankylosing spondylitis blood.

This clonotype originated in a male donor with ankylosing spondylitis or in good health (not recorded which). Sequencing input: blood.

The CDR3 region is CASSPTGETQYF. In DNA form, the CDR3 reads TGTGCCAGCAGCCCCACCGGGGAGACCCAGTACTTC. The chain combines TRBV11-2 with TRBJ2-5; D is unclear. CDR3 length: 12 amino acids. V lost 5 bases to trimming and J lost 5 bases, with 9 bases between them. CDR1 is SGHAT and CDR2 is FQNNGV in the germline V gene.